One T cell receptor beta chain is described in this entry. Antigen unknown. Germline V gives CDR1 LNHNV, CDR2 YYDKDF (reference sequence). The CDR3 extends over 14 amino acids. With 3 bases clipped from V and 5 bases from J, the junction kept 5 bases outside the gene matches. These data originate in a study of vaccination effects on CD4 cells after COVID-19. General study results and limits: Vaccine- and infection-induced clones showed marked clonal contraction late following vaccination.

Clones were read by immunoSEQ multiplex PCR, and TCRdb kept only the in-frame ones, dropping some. Found here are some 40,000 clones, around 69% of them singletons; the top ten hold over 15%. Under the ViraFEST assay, PBMC were stimulated with viral peptide pools so that antigen-specific CD4+ T cells expanded. Sequencing was performed afterwards. Cultured cells yielded isolated CD4+ T cells after about ten days. The person had PCR-confirmed SARS-CoV-2 infection between March and December 2020. On both days 3 and 7, half of the culture medium was replaced with IL-2 medium. Sequenced material: CD4+ T cells from PBMCs cultured with HCoV-NL63 spike peptides, taken before COVID-19 vaccination. This chain links TRBV15 with TRBJ2-7; 9 bases match TRBD1. The receptor was derived from a human donor who had a prior SARS-CoV-2 infection. CDR3 amino acids: CATSRSRTGDEQYF. The CDR3 nucleotides read TGTGCCACCAGCAGGAGCAGGACAGGGGACGAGCAGTACTTC.